The clone carrying this T cell receptor beta chain was counted only a few times. Treatment here: 15 Gy SBRT to primary tumor, nephrectomy 4 weeks later. Nephrectomy followed 15 Gy stereotactic body radiation by 4 weeks. From germline, CDR1 is SGHRS and CDR2 YFSETQ. V lost 4 bases to trimming and J lost 7 bases, with 14 bases between them. This CDR3 spans 13 amino acids. The source of the sample is a study of radiation and T cells in renal cell carcinoma. Clones were read by immunoSEQ multiplex PCR, and TCRdb kept only the in-frame ones, dropping some. The sample lists 15,000 or so clones, about half seen once, with roughly 37% in the top ten.

This clonotype was sampled from a woman aged 60-75 years with renal cell carcinoma. Sequencing used tumor tissue, obtained from a patient whose treatment included radiotherapy and nephrectomy. V usage is TRBV5-1 and J usage is TRBJ1-2; no clear D gene. CDR3 DNA sequence: TGCGCCAGCAGCCCCGGGCCAACGAGTGGCTACACCTTC. Protein: CASSPGPTSGYTF.